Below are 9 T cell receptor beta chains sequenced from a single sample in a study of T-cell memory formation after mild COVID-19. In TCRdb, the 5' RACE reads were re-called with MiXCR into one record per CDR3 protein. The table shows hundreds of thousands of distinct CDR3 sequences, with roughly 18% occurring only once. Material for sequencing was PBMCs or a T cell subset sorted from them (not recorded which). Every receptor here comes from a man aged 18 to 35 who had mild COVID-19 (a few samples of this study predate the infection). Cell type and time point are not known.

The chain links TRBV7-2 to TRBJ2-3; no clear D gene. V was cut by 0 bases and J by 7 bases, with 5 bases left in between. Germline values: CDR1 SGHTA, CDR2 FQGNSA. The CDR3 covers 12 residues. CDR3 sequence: CASSLALHTQYF. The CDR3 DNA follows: TGTGCCAGCAGCTTAGCACTACATACGCAGTATTTT.

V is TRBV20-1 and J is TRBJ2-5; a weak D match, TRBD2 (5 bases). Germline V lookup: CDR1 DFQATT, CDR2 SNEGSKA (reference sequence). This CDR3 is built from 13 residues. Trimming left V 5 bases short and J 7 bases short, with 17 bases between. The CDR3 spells CSAAISAVGTQYF. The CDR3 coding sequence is TGCAGTGCTGCAATTAGCGCGGTTGGGACCCAGTACTTC.

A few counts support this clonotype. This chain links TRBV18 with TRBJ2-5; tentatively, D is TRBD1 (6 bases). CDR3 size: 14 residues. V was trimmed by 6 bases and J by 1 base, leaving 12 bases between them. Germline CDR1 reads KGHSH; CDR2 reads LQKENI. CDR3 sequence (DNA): TGTGCCAGCTCCCCAGGGGTCCTCCAAGAGACCCAGTACTTC. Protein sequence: CASSPGVLQETQYF.

The CDR3 region is CATSGRWDRQPQHF. The CDR3 DNA sequence: TGTGCCACCAGTGGGCGGTGGGACCGGCAGCCCCAGCATTTT. The V gene is TRBV24-1, the J gene TRBJ1-5; D is possibly TRBD1 (5 bases). The ends were cut back, 5 bases at V and 7 bases at J, with 14 bases in the middle. In germline, CDR1 is KGHDR, CDR2 SFDVKD. The CDR3 consists of 14 residues.

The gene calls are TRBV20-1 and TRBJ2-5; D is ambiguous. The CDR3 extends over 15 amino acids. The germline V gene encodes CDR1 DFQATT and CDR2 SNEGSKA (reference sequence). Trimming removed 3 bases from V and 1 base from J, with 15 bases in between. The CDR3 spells CSARDQTRAQETQYF. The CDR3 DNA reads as TGCAGTGCTAGGGACCAGACAAGAGCCCAAGAGACCCAGTACTTC.

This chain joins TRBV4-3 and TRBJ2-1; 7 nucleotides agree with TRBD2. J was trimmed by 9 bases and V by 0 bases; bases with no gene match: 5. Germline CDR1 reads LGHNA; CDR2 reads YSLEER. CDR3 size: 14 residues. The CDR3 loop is CASSQERLAVEQFF. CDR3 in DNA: TGCGCCAGCAGCCAAGAACGGCTAGCGGTTGAGCAGTTCTTC.

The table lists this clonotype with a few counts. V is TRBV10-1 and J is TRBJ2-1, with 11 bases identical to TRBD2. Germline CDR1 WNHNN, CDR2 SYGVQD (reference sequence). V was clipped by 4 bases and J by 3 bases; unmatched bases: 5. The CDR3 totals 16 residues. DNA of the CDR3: TGCGCCAGCAGTGGGGGGGGGACTAGCGGCTACAATGAGCAGTTCTTC. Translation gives CASSGGGTSGYNEQFF.

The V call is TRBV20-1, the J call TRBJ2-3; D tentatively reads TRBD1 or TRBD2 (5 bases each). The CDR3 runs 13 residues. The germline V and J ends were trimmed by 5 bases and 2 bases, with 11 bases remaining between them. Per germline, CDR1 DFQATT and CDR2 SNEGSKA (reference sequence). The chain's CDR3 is CSASGAVTDTQYF. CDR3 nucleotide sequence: TGCAGTGCTTCCGGGGCCGTCACAGATACGCAGTATTTT.

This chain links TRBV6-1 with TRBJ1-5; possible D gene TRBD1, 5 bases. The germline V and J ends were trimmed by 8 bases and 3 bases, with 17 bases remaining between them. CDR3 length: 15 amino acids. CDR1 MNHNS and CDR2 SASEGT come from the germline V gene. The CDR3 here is CASGGRRSPNQPQHF. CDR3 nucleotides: TGTGCCAGCGGGGGAAGACGTTCACCCAATCAGCCCCAGCATTTT.